This TCR beta chain was found in a study of vaccination and CD4 T cells after COVID-19. Concerning this clonotype itself: Its antigen is still unknown.

Regarding the study as a whole: From around 21 to 38, the median of SARS-CoV-2-reactive clonotypes rose without reaching significance.

Treatment defined: approximately 9-day PBMC culture with coronavirus spike peptide pools or control peptides (ViraFEST assay). Sequencing of the DNA from cultured CD4+ T cells was carried out with the Oncomine TCR Beta short-read assay. TCRdb re-derived calls from the PCR reads in MiXCR, one entry per CDR3 protein. The sample lists about 20,000 distinct CDR3 sequences, 65% to 70% occurring once. Per germline, CDR1 SGHTA and CDR2 FQGNSA. The V and J ends lost 5 bases and 6 bases, in that order; junction bases with no gene match: 17. This CDR3 is 18 amino acids long. The rearrangement links TRBV7-2 to TRBJ2-4, with 9 positions matching TRBD1. The sequencing input was CD4+ T cells from blood, cultured in vitro. The sequence came from a human donor who had recovered from COVID-19. This CDR3 reads CASSPEGGVGQGRNIQYF. CDR3 nucleotide sequence: TGTGCCAGCAGCCCAGAGGGGGGTGTGGGACAGGGAAGAAACATTCAGTACTTC. The full variable domain, completed using reference TRBV7-2 and TRBJ2-4, is GAGVSQSPSNKVTEKGKDVELRCDPISGHTALYWYRQSLGQGLEFLIYFQGNSAPDKSGLPSDRFSAERTGGSVSTLTIQRTQQEDSAVYLCASSPEGGVGQGRNIQYFGAGTRLSVL.